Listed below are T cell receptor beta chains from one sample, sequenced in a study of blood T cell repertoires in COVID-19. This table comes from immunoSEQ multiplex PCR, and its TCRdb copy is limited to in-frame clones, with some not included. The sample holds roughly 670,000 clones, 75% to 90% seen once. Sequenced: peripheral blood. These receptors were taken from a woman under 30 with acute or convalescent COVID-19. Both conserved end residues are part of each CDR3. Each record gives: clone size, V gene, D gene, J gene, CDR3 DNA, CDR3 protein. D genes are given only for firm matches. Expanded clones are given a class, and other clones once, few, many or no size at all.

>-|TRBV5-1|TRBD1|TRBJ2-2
TGCGCCAGTAATCTACAGGGGGCTTCAAACACCGGGGAGCTGTTTTTT
CASNLQGASNTGELFF
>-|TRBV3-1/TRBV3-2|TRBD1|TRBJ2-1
TGTGCCAGCAGCCGGGACAGGGTTCTAGTGGGATCTAGTGGGTTGTTCTTC
CASSRDRVLVGSSGLFF
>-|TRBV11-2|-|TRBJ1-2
TGTGCCAGCAGCTTCTCGGGGAAGACTTATGGCTACACCTTC
CASSFSGKTYGYTF
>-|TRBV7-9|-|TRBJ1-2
TGTGCCAGCAGCTTAGAACAGGGATTCGATGGCTACACCTTC
CASSLEQGFDGYTF
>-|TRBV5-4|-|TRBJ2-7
TGTGCCAGCAGCTTGTACGCCTCAGGGGGGGAGCAGTACTTC
CASSLYASGGEQYF
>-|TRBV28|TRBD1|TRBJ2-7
TGTGCCAGCACCCCGGGACAGGGAAGCTACGAGCAGTACTTC
CASTPGQGSYEQYF
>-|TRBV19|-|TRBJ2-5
TGTGCCAGTAGTTTTGGGGGCGGGGGTTACAAAGAGACCCAGTACTTC
CASSFGGGGYKETQYF
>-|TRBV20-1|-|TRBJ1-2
TGCAGTGCTGGCCGGGACTATGGCTACACCTTC
CSAGRDYGYTF
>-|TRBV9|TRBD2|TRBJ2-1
TGTGCCAGCAGCGTCGGGACTAGCGGGGTCAATGAGCAGTTCTTC
CASSVGTSGVNEQFF
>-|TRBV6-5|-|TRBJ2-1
TGTGCCACCCAGGGATACAATGAGCAGTTCTTC
CATQGYNEQFF
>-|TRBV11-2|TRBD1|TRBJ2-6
TGTGCCAGCAGCTTTGTGGGGACAGGGGCCCTCTCTGGGGCCAACGTCCTGACTTTC
CASSFVGTGALSGANVLTF
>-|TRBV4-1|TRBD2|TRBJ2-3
TGCGCCAGCAGCCAAGGGGAGCGGGGGCCCCAAGATACGCAGTATTTT
CASSQGERGPQDTQYF
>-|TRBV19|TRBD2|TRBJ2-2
TGTGCCATCCGGATGTCCCCAGCGGGGTTGGACACCGGGGAGCTGTTTTTT
CAIRMSPAGLDTGELFF
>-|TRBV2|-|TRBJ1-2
TGTGCCAGCAGTGAAATTAGGGGAGGGGATGGCTACACCTTC
CASSEIRGGDGYTF
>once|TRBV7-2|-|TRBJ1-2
TGTGCCAGCAGCCGCGGGCCAGGAGGGTATGGCTACACCTTC
CASSRGPGGYGYTF
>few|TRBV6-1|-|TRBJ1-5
TGTGCCAGCAGTGAAGCAGGGAGGAGTCAGCCCCAGCATTTT
CASSEAGRSQPQHF
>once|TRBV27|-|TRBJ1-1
TGTGCCAGCTCCCCTCGGGGGAGCCTGTGGGGCACTGAAGCTTTCTTT
CASSPRGSLWGTEAFF
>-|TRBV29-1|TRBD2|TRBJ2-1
TGCAGCGTTCTAGCGGGGGTCTACAATGAGCAGTTCTTC
CSVLAGVYNEQFF
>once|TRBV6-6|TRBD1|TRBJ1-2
TGTGCCAGCAGTTTAACCGGACAGGGCTATGGCTACACCTTC
CASSLTGQGYGYTF
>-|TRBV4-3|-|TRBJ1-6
TGCGCCAGCAGCCAAGATCATGAGGTTCCCCTGCCTTCACCCCTCCACTTT
CASSQDHEVPLPSPLHF
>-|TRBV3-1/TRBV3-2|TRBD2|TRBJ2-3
TGTGCCAGCAGCCAAGGGACTAGCGGGGGAGATACGCAGTATTTT
CASSQGTSGGDTQYF
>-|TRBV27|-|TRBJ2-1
TGTGCCAGCAGTCGGGTCTATGACAATGAGCAGTTCTTC
CASSRVYDNEQFF
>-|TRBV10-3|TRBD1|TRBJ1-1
TGTGCCATCGGCCGGGACAGTTACACTGAAGCTTTCTTT
CAIGRDSYTEAFF
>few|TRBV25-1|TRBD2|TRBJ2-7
TGTGCCAGCAGTGAGTCGGGGGGCTACGAGCAGTACTTC
CASSESGGYEQYF
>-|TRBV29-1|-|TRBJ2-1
TGCAGCGTCGGAACAGGGCCCCTTGGGTCCTACAATGAGCAGTTCTTC
CSVGTGPLGSYNEQFF
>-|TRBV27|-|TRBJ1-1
TGTGCCAGCAGTTTAGCCTTGGGGGGTGGGAACACTGAAGCTTTCTTT
CASSLALGGGNTEAFF
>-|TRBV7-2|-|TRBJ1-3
TGTGCCAGCGGGAGTCGGGGGGTGAGCTCTGGAAACACCATATATTTT
CASGSRGVSSGNTIYF
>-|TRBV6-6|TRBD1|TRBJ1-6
TGTGCCAGCAAGGGGGGACAGCCTCCCCTCCACTTT
CASKGGQPPLHF
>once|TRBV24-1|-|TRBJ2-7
TGTGCCACCAGTGATAAGTCGGCAGGGTCTCTCCCCGAGCAGTACTTC
CATSDKSAGSLPEQYF
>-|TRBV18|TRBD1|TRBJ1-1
TGTGCCAGCTCATTTGGACAGGGGGCCTACACTGAAGCTTTCTTT
CASSFGQGAYTEAFF